The present T cell receptor beta chain was sequenced within a study of CD8 T cells in ankylosing spondylitis. Regarding the study as a whole: Ankylosing spondylitis blood appeared to carry a characteristic TCR beta motif of several highly homologous variants. Reportedly, matched ankylosing spondylitis synovial fluid was significantly enriched for disease-linked clones.

Note on this clonotype: Its antigen is unidentified.

MiXCR was run by TCRdb on the 5' RACE reads, yielding one entry per CDR3 protein. Of about 440,000 distinct CDR3 sequences in the sample, roughly 17% were seen once. The CDR3 is 11 residues long. Germline V gene lookup returns CDR1 LGHDT and CDR2 YNNKEL (reference sequence). Deletions cut 8 bases from V and 9 bases from J, with 14 bases between. The rearrangement links TRBV3-1 to TRBJ2-7; D gene ambiguous. The receptor was derived from a male donor with ankylosing spondylitis. Specimen: blood, either unsorted or a sorted T cell fraction (not recorded which). Here the CDR3 reads CASGARQGQYF. CDR3 nucleotide sequence: TGTGCCAGCGGCGCCCGCCAAGGGCAGTACTTC.